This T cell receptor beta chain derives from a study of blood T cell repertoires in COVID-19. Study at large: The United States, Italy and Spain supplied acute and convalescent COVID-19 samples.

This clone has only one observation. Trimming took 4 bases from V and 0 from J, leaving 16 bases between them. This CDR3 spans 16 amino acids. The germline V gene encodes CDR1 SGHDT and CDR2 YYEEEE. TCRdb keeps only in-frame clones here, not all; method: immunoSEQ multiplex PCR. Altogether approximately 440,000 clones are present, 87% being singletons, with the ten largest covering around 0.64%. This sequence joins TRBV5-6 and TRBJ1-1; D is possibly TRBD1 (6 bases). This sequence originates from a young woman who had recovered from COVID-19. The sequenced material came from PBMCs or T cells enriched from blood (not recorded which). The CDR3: CASSPVRGGMNTEAFF. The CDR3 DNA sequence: TGTGCCAGCAGCCCTGTCAGGGGAGGGATGAACACTGAAGCTTTCTTT.